One sample yielded the 7 T cell receptor beta chains listed below, sequenced in a study of T-cell memory formation after mild COVID-19. Each CDR3 protein is one row after TCRdb ran MiXCR on the 5' RACE reads. The sample yields more than 100,000 distinct CDR3 sequences, approximately 6.2% seen once. Material for sequencing was PBMCs or a T cell subset sorted from them (not recorded which). The receptors originated from an adult woman who had mild COVID-19 (a few samples of this study predate the infection). Cell type and time point are not known.

This chain uses TRBV12-3 or TRBV12-4 with TRBJ1-3; D gene ambiguous. The CDR3 totals 16 residues. V was shortened by 6 bases and J by 0 bases, with 15 bases between the two germline ends. CDR3 sequence reads: CASSLTRVRSGNTIYF. The CDR3 DNA reads as TGTGCCAGCAGCCTAACGCGGGTACGCTCTGGAAACACCATATATTTT.

This clonotype was detected only a few times. This chain uses TRBV12-3 or TRBV12-4 with TRBJ1-1, with 7 bases matching TRBD1. The V segment lost 3 bases and the J segment 1 base; nucleotides outside the gene matches: 5. The CDR3 loop spans 15 amino acids. Here the CDR3 reads CASSFGGTENTEAFF. CDR3 DNA: TGTGCCAGCAGTTTTGGCGGGACAGAGAACACTGAAGCTTTCTTT.

About this clonotype: Germline and junction disagree at one end, which may indicate a read error. The genes are TRBV6-5 and TRBJ1-5; D not certain. This CDR3 region has 15 residues. The V gene's germline CDR1 is MNHEY and CDR2 SVGAGI. The CDR3 nucleotides read TGTTCCAGCAGTTCCGGAAGGCTGACGGATCAGCCCCAGCATTTT. Translating gives CSSSSGRLTDQPQHF.

This clonotype was recorded many times. The gene calls are TRBV7-6 and TRBJ2-7, with 11 bases lining up with TRBD1. J lost 5 bases, V lost 5 bases, and 8 bases had no gene match. Germline CDR1 SGHVS, CDR2 FNYEAQ. The CDR3 is made up of 15 amino acids. This CDR3 is CASSPSGQGAHEQYF. The CDR3 nucleotides read TGTGCCAGCAGCCCCTCCGGACAGGGGGCCCACGAGCAGTACTTC.

V and J are TRBV11-1 and TRBJ1-1; 7 bases are a match to TRBD1. The CDR3 sequence is 17 residues long. CDR1 SGHAT and CDR2 FQDESV come from the germline V gene (reference sequence). Germline trimming cut 2 bases from V and 4 bases from J; bases unmatched to any gene: 13. The CDR3 is CASSLTVRQGGGTEAFF. The CDR3 DNA sequence: TGTGCCAGCAGCTTAACAGTGCGACAGGGAGGAGGCACTGAAGCTTTCTTT.

This chain uses TRBV3-1 with TRBJ1-1; no reliable D call. V shed 1 base and J shed 11 bases, with 14 bases lying between them. The germline V gene has CDR1 LGHDT and CDR2 YNNKEL (reference sequence). The CDR3 has 13 amino acids. For the CDR3, the DNA is TGTGCCAGCAGCCAAGTATCTCACGGCGGTGCTTTCTTT. As protein: CASSQVSHGGAFF.

This clonotype was counted many times. The chain uses TRBV7-9 and TRBJ2-1; D may correspond to TRBD1 or TRBD2 (6 bases each). The germline V and J ends were trimmed by 3 bases and 3 bases, with 9 bases remaining between them. This CDR3 contains 14 residues. CDR1 is SEHNR, CDR2 FQNEAQ, per germline (reference sequence). The CDR3 spells CASSFKGGYNEQFF. CDR3 DNA: TGTGCCAGCAGCTTTAAGGGGGGCTACAATGAGCAGTTCTTC.